A selection of T cell receptor beta chains follows, all from one sample in a study of T cells in Graves' hyperthyroidism and ophthalmopathy. One entry per CDR3 protein, called by TCRdb with MiXCR from the multiplex PCR reads. The sample lists approximately 270,000 distinct CDR3 sequences, about 14% occurring once. Sequencing input: blood. The receptors come from a woman aged 40 to 50 with Graves' hyperthyroidism that later progressed to Graves' ophthalmopathy. The CDR3 runs from the conserved cysteine through the conserved F or W. The order of the fields is V gene, clone size, J gene, CDR3 protein. A row's size may be missing; if present it is once, few, many or a size class.

TRBV5-1,many,TRBJ2-3,CASSSGQVVDTQYF
TRBV11-2,many,TRBJ2-3,CASSLPGLADYSRTDTQYF
TRBV7-9,few,TRBJ1-5,CASSLRAPGQGRDQPQHF
TRBV14,few,TRBJ2-7,CASSRRNTYYEQYF
TRBV3-1,few,TRBJ2-6,CASNPQIGQGANVLTF
TRBV11-2,many,TRBJ2-5,CASSLVGLGGGGQETQYF
TRBV9,many,TRBJ2-2,CASSVEKGLAGAGTGELFF
TRBV27,many,TRBJ2-1,CASSFGEAGSRNEQFF
TRBV18,many,TRBJ1-1,CASSLWNTEAFF
TRBV11-1,NA,TRBJ2-2,CASSSGLAEGTGELFF
TRBV12-3/TRBV12-4,many,TRBJ1-2,CASSPGPPFGYTF
TRBV7-9,many,TRBJ1-2,CASTSGLYGYTF
TRBV11-2,many,TRBJ2-1,CASSSIRDYSYNEQFF
TRBV6-1,many,TRBJ2-5,CASSENRGRVGQETQYF
TRBV5-5,many,TRBJ2-7,CASSLGPSGIFYEQYF
TRBV20-1,NA,TRBJ2-1,CSASLAGTSYNEQFF
TRBV2,many,TRBJ1-1,CASSEETLRMNTEAFF
TRBV9,many,TRBJ2-2,CASSPGTTNTGELFF
TRBV28,many,TRBJ1-1,CASSPLTGVGTEAFF
TRBV12-3/TRBV12-4,many,TRBJ2-1,CASTSGRAKDNEQFF
TRBV15,many,TRBJ2-3,CATSTRKSASTDTQYF
TRBV18,many,TRBJ2-1,CASSQGQNTNEQFF
TRBV6-2/TRBV6-3,NA,TRBJ2-2,CASRTGFTGELFF
TRBV6-1,many,TRBJ1-5,CASSSLDRGNQPQHF
TRBV27,many,TRBJ1-2,CASSLVQGRGYTF
TRBV27,NA,TRBJ2-7,CACSGTGYSEQYF
TRBV7-3,NA,TRBJ2-1,CASSLRGLAGGTSYNEQFF
TRBV19,many,TRBJ2-1,CASSTGTLYNEQFF
TRBV7-9,many,TRBJ1-1,CASSGGRQTNTEAFF